This T cell receptor (beta chain) was profiled in a study of shared clonotypes between healthy human individuals. Findings and caveats of the study: Though the depth was large, rarefaction showed that sorted-subset sequencing was incomplete. Donor scarcity curtailed the genetic and exposure-history diversity represented herein. Between a few donors, naive CD4 clonotypes were shared at a level of about 5.3%.

Every subset's genomic DNA went evenly onto several immunoSEQ plates. Clones were sequenced by immunoSEQ multiplex PCR, and TCRdb holds only the in-frame ones, with some missing. This sample carries around 1,900,000 clones, just under 95% of them seen once, and the ten largest clones take under 2%. V was trimmed by 6 bases and J by 1 base, leaving 12 bases between them. Germline V CDR1 and CDR2: MDHEN, SYDVKM. The CDR3 totals 14 residues. Of note for this clone: As yet, its antigen is unknown.

Naivety among CD8 cells was defined by CD45RO negativity and positive CCR7 selection, thereby excluding terminally differentiated effector memory CD45RA+ cells. The chain employs TRBV28 and TRBJ1-1; the D is unclear. The specimen was naive CD8+ T cells from PBMCs. The clonotype originates from a man younger than 30 in good health. Some clones in this sample may be carry-over from other donors' samples. The CDR3 bases are TGTGCCAGCAGGCAGGACGGGTGGAACACTGAAGCTTTCTTT. Protein: CASRQDGWNTEAFF.